Below, 15 T cell receptor beta chains from the same sample are listed, as sequenced in a study of Ad26.COV2.S vaccination and SARS-CoV-2 variants. Treatment reported: approximately 18 received Ad26.COV2.S at low or high dose, single or two shots; roughly 5 received placebo; per-sample allocation not given. Specimen acquisition occurred on day 63 following the initial vaccine or placebo injection. The protocol was immunoSEQ multiplex PCR, while the TCRdb copy is restricted to in-frame clones and leaves out a portion. The table lists hundreds of thousands of clones, about 89% of them singletons. The sequenced sample was peripheral blood, obtained in a trial of Ad26.COV2.S vaccine versus placebo. These receptor sequences come from a person aged 18-65 years who received the Ad26.COV2.S COVID-19 vaccine or a placebo.

The chain couples TRBV18 to TRBJ2-7; tentative D call: TRBD2 (5 bases). The V end lost 2 bases, the J end lost 1 base, and 15 bases lay between the germline ends. Germline CDR1 and CDR2: KGHSH and LQKENI. The CDR3 totals 16 residues. The chain's CDR3 is CASSPGADHRSYEQYF. In DNA form, the CDR3 reads TGTGCCAGCTCACCAGGAGCGGACCACCGGTCCTACGAGCAGTACTTC.

This rearrangement joins TRBV2 to TRBJ2-7; D gene unclear. Looked up from germline, CDR1 is SNHLY and CDR2 is FYNNEI. The CDR3 runs to 12 residues. Trimming stripped 6 bases from V and 1 base from J, with 7 bases between. Written as DNA, the CDR3 is TGTGCCAGCAGGTACGGGTCCTACGAGCAGTACTTC. Encoded protein: CASRYGSYEQYF.

The chain links TRBV19 to TRBJ2-2; D possibly uses TRBD1 or TRBD2 (5 bases each). V lost 4 bases to trimming and J lost 7 bases, with 10 bases between them. This CDR3 contains 13 residues. CDR1 is LNHDA, CDR2 SQIVND, per germline (reference sequence). CDR3 region: CASSRGVVGELFF. The CDR3 bases are TGTGCCAGTAGTAGAGGGGTTGTCGGGGAGCTGTTTTTT.

The V and J genes are TRBV18 and TRBJ2-7, with D perhaps assigned TRBD1 or TRBD2 (5 bases each). Per the germline V gene, CDR1 is KGHSH and CDR2 is LQKENI. The CDR3 consists of 15 residues. V gave up 0 bases and J gave up 0 bases, with 9 bases separating them. CDR3 bases: TGTGCCAGCTCACCACCGGGGACGGCCTCCTACGAGCAGTACTTC. Translated: CASSPPGTASYEQYF.

The chain links TRBV12-5 to TRBJ1-2; D ambiguous. The CDR3 has 16 amino acids. Germline V gives CDR1 LGHNT, CDR2 FRNRAP. Trimming left V 2 bases short and J 3 bases short, with 16 bases between. CDR3 loop: CASGLLLEGIDYGYTF. The CDR3, as DNA: TGTGCTAGTGGTTTGCTCCTCGAAGGGATCGACTATGGCTACACCTTC.

V is TRBV12-5 and J is TRBJ1-3; possible D gene TRBD1, 5 bases. Germline CDR1 LGHNT, CDR2 FRNRAP. This CDR3 is built from 17 residues. V was clipped by 0 bases and J by 2 bases, with 14 bases between them. The CDR3: CASGLVLAGGTGNTIYF. CDR3 nucleotides: TGTGCTAGTGGTTTGGTACTGGCTGGGGGAACTGGAAACACCATATATTTT.

This sequence joins TRBV3-1 (or the pseudogene TRBV3-2) and TRBJ2-1, with D maybe TRBD2 (5 bases). This CDR3 is 14 amino acids long. With 3 bases removed from V and 5 bases from J, the gap between germline ends came to 11 bases. Germline loops: CDR1 LGHDT, CDR2 YNNKEL (reference sequence). CDR3 residues: CASSQDSRNNEQFF. CDR3 DNA sequence: TGTGCCAGCAGCCAGGACTCTAGAAACAATGAGCAGTTCTTC.

The rearrangement uses TRBV11-2 and TRBJ2-1; TRBD2 matches 9 bases. Germline values: CDR1 SGHAT, CDR2 FQNNGV. With V trimmed by 0 bases and J by 10 bases, 13 bases remained unmatched. The CDR3 loop spans 17 amino acids. The DNA of the CDR3 is TGTGCCAGCAGCTTAGAGCCCGCGGGGGGGCCGACGGCGGAGCAGTTCTTC. Protein: CASSLEPAGGPTAEQFF.

The chain carries TRBV6-5 and TRBJ1-3; D is uncertain. With 0 bases removed from V and 0 bases from J, the gap between germline ends came to 9 bases. From germline, CDR1 is MNHEY and CDR2 SVGAGI. The CDR3 covers 16 residues. The CDR3 protein is CASSYSSLDSGNTIYF. The CDR3 DNA is TGTGCCAGCAGTTACTCGAGTTTGGACTCTGGAAACACCATATATTTT.

This clone was found a few times. J is TRBJ1-6 and V is TRBV5-6; 7 bases line up with TRBD1. V trimming: 0 bases; J trimming: 5 bases; junction bases outside the gene matches: 2. CDR1 is SGHDT and CDR2 is YYEEEE in the germline V gene. CDR3 length equals 15 residues. CDR3 sequence (DNA): TGTGCCAGCAGCTTGGTGCAGGGGGATAATTCACCCCTCCACTTT. It yields the protein CASSLVQGDNSPLHF. The entire variable domain, with the rest obtained from reference TRBV5-6 and TRBJ1-6, is as follows: DAGVTQSPTHLIKTRGQQVTLRCSPKSGHDTVSWYQQALGQGPQFIFQYYEEEERQRGNFPDRFSGHQFPNYSSELNVNALLLGDSALYLCASSLVQGDNSPLHFGNGTRLTVT.

The rearrangement uses TRBV30 and TRBJ2-7; D gene ambiguous. The CDR3 runs to 12 residues. The V and J ends lost 2 bases and 9 bases respectively, with 14 bases between them. Germline-derived CDR1 and CDR2 are GTSNPN and SVGIG (reference sequence). The CDR3 sequence: CAWSLRLEGQYF. Here the CDR3 DNA reads TGTGCCTGGAGTCTCAGGCTCGAAGGGCAGTACTTC.

V and J are TRBV19 and TRBJ1-1; the match to TRBD1 covers 9 bases. The CDR3 has 13 residues. Germline V lookup: CDR1 LNHDA, CDR2 SQIVND (reference sequence). V lost 9 bases and J lost 5; bases outside the gene matches: 7. The CDR3 sequence: CASADRGYTEAFF. The CDR3 coding sequence is TGTGCCAGCGCGGACAGGGGATATACTGAAGCTTTCTTT.

J is TRBJ2-1 and V is TRBV29-1; 8 nucleotides line up with TRBD2. Germline CDR1 and CDR2: SQVTM and ANQGSEA. CDR3 length equals 14 residues. With V trimmed by 4 bases and J by 6 bases, 8 bases remained unmatched. CDR3 nucleotide sequence: TGCAGCGTTGGCCCGGGACTAGGATTCAATGAGCAGTTCTTC. It is translated as CSVGPGLGFNEQFF.

The CDR3 loop is CASSFTGVGGYTF. The CDR3, as DNA: TGTGCCAGCTCCTTCACAGGGGTCGGTGGCTACACCTTC. The V call is TRBV2, the J call TRBJ1-2, with 7 positions matching TRBD1. Germline V lookup: CDR1 SNHLY, CDR2 FYNNEI. Trimming cost V 8 bases and J 7 bases; bases outside gene matches: 10. The length of the CDR3 is 13 residues.

The rearrangement uses TRBV6-5 and TRBJ1-6, with 9 bases matching TRBD1. The V and J ends lost 2 bases and 8 bases, in that order; junction bases with no gene match: 4. Germline V gives CDR1 MNHEY, CDR2 SVGAGI. The CDR3 runs 15 residues. CDR3 sequence: CASSYRDREDSPLHF. The DNA of the CDR3 is TGTGCCAGCAGTTACCGGGACAGGGAGGATTCACCCCTCCACTTT.